One and the same sample provided the 14 T cell receptor beta chains below, sequenced in a study of T-cell memory formation after mild COVID-19. TCRdb passed the 5' RACE reads through MiXCR, listing each CDR3 protein once. Here the sample spans fewer than 500,000 distinct CDR3 sequences, around 27% being singletons. Specimen: PBMCs or a T cell subset sorted from them (not recorded which). The receptors were sampled from an adult woman who had mild COVID-19 (a few samples of this study predate the infection). Cell type and time point are not known.

This chain connects TRBV7-2 to TRBJ2-7; 11 nucleotides match TRBD2. Germline values: CDR1 SGHTA, CDR2 FQGNSA. Unmatched junction bases numbered 12, after V lost 0 bases and J lost 2 bases. The CDR3 has 19 residues. The CDR3 region has the DNA TGTGCCAGCAGCTTAGCAGGTCACCTAGCGGGAGGCCCTGCCTACGAGCAGTACTTC. It yields the protein CASSLAGHLAGGPAYEQYF.

V is TRBV7-8 and J is TRBJ2-7; TRBD2 aligns across 8 bases. The CDR3 is 16 residues long. The V and J ends lost 5 bases and 6 bases, in that order; junction bases with no gene match: 15. The V gene's germline CDR1 is SGHVS and CDR2 FQNEAQ. The CDR3 reads CASSREGTPISGEQYF. The CDR3, as DNA: TGTGCCAGCAGCCGGGAGGGAACCCCAATATCCGGCGAGCAGTACTTC.

This clonotype turned up a few times. The V call is TRBV24-1, the J call TRBJ2-1, with D maybe TRBD2 (6 bases). The CDR3 loop spans 13 amino acids. Trimming shortened V by 8 bases and J by 8 bases, and 15 bases separated the two germline ends. Looked up from germline, CDR1 is KGHDR and CDR2 is SFDVKD. The CDR3 nucleotides are TGTGCCACCAAATACGGGAGTAGGGATGAGCAGTTCTTC. This gives the protein CATKYGSRDEQFF.

V gene TRBV24-1 combines with J gene TRBJ2-7; D is unresolved. CDR1 is KGHDR and CDR2 is SFDVKD in the germline V gene. The V gene lost 9 bases and the J gene lost 1 base, with 18 bases spanning the gap. This CDR3 region has 15 residues. CDR3 sequence: CATAETAGPSYEQYF. CDR3 bases: TGTGCCACCGCAGAGACGGCAGGTCCGTCCTACGAGCAGTACTTC.

This clonotype was picked up many times. The gene calls are TRBV12-3 or TRBV12-4 and TRBJ2-1; TRBD2 matches 10 bases. The CDR3 covers 14 residues. The V segment lost 2 bases and the J segment 8 bases; nucleotides outside the gene matches: 3. CDR3 nucleotide sequence: TGTGCCAGCAGTTTACTAGCGGGAGAGTATGAGCAGTTCTTC. Translation: CASSLLAGEYEQFF.

The chain carries TRBV12-3 or TRBV12-4 and TRBJ1-2, with D uncertain. The length of the CDR3 is 15 residues. V lost 7 bases to trimming and J lost 4 bases, with 19 bases between them. In DNA, the CDR3 is TGTGCCAGCAAAACGGGCACAGTCGGTGGCTATGGCTACACCTTC. It encodes CASKTGTVGGYGYTF.

This sequence joins TRBV24-1 and TRBJ2-3; D possibly uses TRBD1 or TRBD2 (5 bases each). Germline V CDR1 and CDR2: KGHDR, SFDVKD. Trimming removed 0 bases at V and 11 bases at J, with 14 bases between. This CDR3 region has 14 residues. CDR3: CATSDLGDAPWQYF. The CDR3 DNA follows: TGTGCCACCAGTGATTTGGGGGACGCACCGTGGCAGTATTTT.

The chain links TRBV7-8 to TRBJ2-1, with D perhaps being TRBD1 or TRBD2 (6 bases each). Trimming took 1 base from V and 4 from J, leaving 20 bases between them. There are 18 residues in the CDR3. CDR1 SGHVS and CDR2 FQNEAQ come from the germline V gene. The CDR3 sequence: CASSLEGGGTRDYNEQFF. Here the CDR3 DNA reads TGTGCCAGCAGCTTAGAGGGGGGCGGGACAAGGGATTACAATGAGCAGTTCTTC.

This clonotype was picked up a small number of times. The chain carries TRBV7-3 and TRBJ2-1; D uncertain. Trimming pared 5 bases from V and 0 bases from J, leaving 11 bases between. The germline V gene encodes CDR1 SGHTA and CDR2 FQGTGA. The CDR3 extends over 15 amino acids. The CDR3 bases are TGTGCCAGCAGCCCCTTCGGAGTCTCCTACAATGAGCAGTTCTTC. Translation gives CASSPFGVSYNEQFF.

The chain has TRBV15 and TRBJ1-5; maybe TRBD1 (6 bases). CDR1 and CDR2 (germline): LNHNV, YYDKDF (reference sequence). V lost 6 bases and J 4 bases, leaving 19 bases between the germline ends. This CDR3 is built from 16 residues. The DNA for the CDR3 is TGTGCCACCAGTAAATTTAAGGAGGGACAAAATCAGCCCCAGCATTTT. This codes for CATSKFKEGQNQPQHF.

The V and J genes are TRBV5-4 and TRBJ2-7; D is ambiguous. Germline values: CDR1 SGHNT, CDR2 YYREEE (reference sequence). Trimming left V 1 base short and J 3 bases short, with 8 bases between. The CDR3 runs 13 residues. DNA for the CDR3: TGTGCCAGCAGCTTGCAGCCGGACTACGAGCAGTACTTC. It yields the protein CASSLQPDYEQYF.

The chain recombines TRBV11-2 with TRBJ1-4; a possible D gene is TRBD1 (5 bases). The CDR3 length is 14 residues. Germline assignment: CDR1 SGHAT and CDR2 FQNNGV. V shed 5 bases and J shed 5 bases, with 12 bases lying between them. CDR3 sequence reads: CASSTQRGNEKLFF. CDR3 DNA: TGTGCCAGCAGCACCCAACGGGGGAATGAAAAACTGTTTTTT.

This clonotype has just a few counts. The rearrangement joins TRBV24-1 to TRBJ1-2; D remains ambiguous. The ends were cut back, 3 bases at V and 8 bases at J, with 15 bases in the middle. This CDR3 spans 14 amino acids. In germline, CDR1 is KGHDR, CDR2 SFDVKD. DNA for the CDR3: TGTGCCACCAGTGATCCCCCGCTGTCAGGCGGCTACACCTTC. The encoded protein is CATSDPPLSGGYTF.

This CDR3 is CATHPSSYNEQFF. Written as DNA, the CDR3 is TGTGCCACCCATCCGAGCTCCTACAATGAGCAGTTCTTC. The genes are TRBV13 and TRBJ2-1, with D uncertain. This CDR3 spans 13 amino acids. V was trimmed by 10 bases and J by 0 bases, leaving 10 bases between them. Per the germline V gene, CDR1 is PRHDT and CDR2 is FYEKMQ (reference sequence).